This TCR beta chain was profiled in a study of OX40 agonist ivuxolimab in advanced cancers. Using immunoSEQ multiplex PCR, the repertoire was profiled, and TCRdb retains in-frame clones only, with some absent. This sample has nearly 90,000 clones; around nine tenths occur once, and the top ten carry around 1.6%. The CDR3 covers 12 residues. V was trimmed by 4 bases and J by 4 bases, leaving 8 bases between them. The germline gives CDR1 SQVTM, CDR2 ANQGSEA. This specimen consisted of CD4+ or CD8+ T cells sorted from blood, obtained in a trial of the OX40 agonist ivuxolimab. This chain connects TRBV29-1 to TRBJ1-5; D not certain. This clonotype was obtained from an adult with an advanced solid tumor such as melanoma, head and neck, liver or kidney cancer. The CDR3 DNA is TGCAGCGTTGCAGACGGGAATCAGCCCCAGCATTTT. It specifies CSVADGNQPQHF.